This T cell receptor (beta chain) was identified in a study of shared clonotypes between healthy human individuals (dated by TCRdb to the early 2020s). The study in broad terms: The cohort included three men and a couple of women between 18 and 49 years of age. The study deeply sequenced blood TCR repertoires of about five healthy adults to estimate repertoire size and the extent of clonotype sharing between individuals. To increase sequencing depth and limit assay-specific biases, different laboratories used diverse techniques to prepare libraries and sequence TCR repertoires. Per donor, leukapheresis produced somewhere between about 0.85 and 8.9 billion PBMCs.

Study-level results and caveats: The small number of donors limited the genetic and exposure-history diversity represented. Sampling was restricted to blood, and TCR repertoires in tissue are likely to differ from TCR repertoires in blood. Pairwise subsampling led to the expectation that sequencing depth would affect the degree of clonotype sharing among donors.

The germline V gene supplies CDR1 MNHNS and CDR2 SASEGT. Germline trimming: 2 bases from V, 7 bases from J; junction bases outside gene matches: 4. Including the terminal cysteine and phenylalanine, the CDR3 comprises 13 residues. Of all the DNA, just the CDR3 is kept, 39 bases in frame from base 1. Using the deep immunoSEQ assay, multiplex PCR amplified TCR CDR3 regions from genomic DNA. Extracted genomic DNA from each cell subset was spread evenly across all wells of several immunoSEQ 96-well plates, with each plate serving as a replicate. For unsorted PBMC, roughly 0.3 ug genomic DNA, equal to about 30,000 T cell genomes, was loaded into each replicate PCR. Ten immunoSEQ deep assay plates were used to sequence the unsorted PBMC genomic DNA. Purified libraries were quantified with a Qubit 3.0 fluorometer, sized on a Bioanalyzer 2100, and re-quantified with the KAPA Library Quantification kit. Every immunoSEQ 96-well plate was sequenced on a dedicated single-read 150-cycle Illumina NextSeq 550 flow cell. The original methods were these. Because the immunoSEQ output included only junctional sequences and no quality scores, the filtering could not be the same as the filtering used for full-length reads. Sequences were annotated with PyIR, a Python wrapper for IgBLAST v1.9, using IMGT germline references to assign V/J genes and CDR3. Any read was removed if the V/J assignment was weak (E-value above 1e-6), the CDR3 was missing, or the read contained stop codons, out-of-frame junctions, or ambiguous translated residues. V3J clonotypes were defined by identical inferred V gene, J gene, and CDR3 amino acid sequence. Percentage overlap between repertoires was calculated by dividing the number of shared unique clonotypes by the size of the smaller repertoire. Repertoire richness was assessed with RTK rarefaction, the Chao1 estimator, and Recon v2.1 estimates of unobserved clonotypes. Drawn from immuneACCESS, this table holds only the in-frame rearrangements with V and J called that TCRdb kept. Clones are partly lost; checked studies trace under half to an unresolved V gene and leave the rest unexplained. D and trimming were read from the DNA, whereas the V and J calls and clone size are those reported in that table. The sample table lists 90,000 to 100,000 clones, roughly half of them with a count of one. The biggest ten clones account for approximately 15% of the sample.

Comments on this clone: The specificity of this receptor is unknown. Per-nucleotide qualities are absent, and no much larger clonotype sits a single base away.

Donors were healthy HIV-negative adults with no recently reported acute infections or vaccinations. Every donor was a Caucasian adult living in Nashville, Tennessee, USA. For unsorted samples, 96 million or so PBMCs were counted, and genomic DNA was extracted using the QIAamp DNA Blood Mini kit. After blood collection by leukapheresis, PBMCs were isolated using Ficoll-Histopaque density gradient centrifugation and then cryopreserved in the vapor phase of liquid nitrogen. The sequence was obtained from a woman aged 40 to 55 in good health. Some clones in this sample may be carry-over from other donors' samples. The receptor chain draws on TRBV6-1 and TRBJ1-2; 7 bases in between match TRBD1. Material for sequencing was PBMCs. The DNA sequence is given as TGTGCCAGCAGTGAAACTAGACAGGGTGGCTACACCTTC. It encodes CASSETRQGGYTF.